These T cell receptor beta chains were read from a single sample in a study of blood T cell repertoires in COVID-19. Sequencing used immunoSEQ multiplex PCR; TCRdb keeps in-frame clones, though not all of them. The table has over 70,000 clones, 90% seen once. Sequenced: peripheral blood. These TCRs come from a woman older than 75 with active or convalescent COVID-19. Each CDR3 is given with its conserved first and last residue. A D gene is named only where the DNA matches it firmly. Size is stated for part of the rows, as once, few or many counts, or as a class when the clone is expanded.

14 TRBJ2-7 . TRBV4-3 . TGCGCCAGCAGCCAAAATCTAGGATCCTACGAGCAGTACTTC CASSQNLGSYEQYF
20 TRBJ1-2 . TRBV12-5 TRBD1 TGTGCTAGTGGTTTGGAATTAGACAGGGCGACCACTGGAGCTAACTATGGCTACACCTTC CASGLELDRATTGANYGYTF
12 TRBJ2-3 . TRBV29-1 . TGCAGCGCTAGGGGGAACACAGATACGCAGTATTTT CSARGNTDTQYF
15 TRBJ2-1 . TRBV9 . TGTGCCAGCAGCGTAGGGTCAGTCTCCTACAATGAGCAGTTCTTC CASSVGSVSYNEQFF
15 TRBJ1-2 . TRBV4-3 . TGCGCCAGCAGCCAAACAGTCCAGGTTTTCTATGGCTACACCTTC CASSQTVQVFYGYTF
13 TRBJ1-3 . TRBV5-8 . TGTGCCAGCAGCTTGGCCAGGAAAACCACCATATATTTT CASSLARKTTIYF
14 TRBJ2-1 . TRBV30 TRBD2 TGTGCCTGGAGCCGAGGACTAGCGGACAATGAGCAGTTCTTC CAWSRGLADNEQFF
14 TRBJ2-5 . TRBV28 TRBD2 TGTGCCAGCAGTTTCGGCGGGAGACGAGAGACCCAGTACTTC CASSFGGRRETQYF
16 TRBJ2-7 . TRBV18 TRBD2 TGTGCCAGCTCAGTAAAGGCGGGACTAGCGGTTCACGAGCAGTACTTC CASSVKAGLAVHEQYF
17 TRBJ2-1 . TRBV3-1/TRBV3-2 . TGTGCCAGCAGCCAAGATCGGCTTAGCGGCTGGGCGGGTGAGCAGTTCTTC CASSQDRLSGWAGEQFF
16 TRBJ2-1 . TRBV6-5 TRBD1 TGTGCCAGCAGTTACTATCAGGGGGCAGAAGGAAATGAGCAGTTCTTC CASSYYQGAEGNEQFF
14 TRBJ1-1 . TRBV12-5 TRBD1 TGTGCTAGTGGTTTGCCTACAGGGGCGGCTGAAGCTTTCTTT CASGLPTGAAEAFF
14 TRBJ1-2 . TRBV6-5 . TGTGCCAGCAGTCGGACAGCCTTGGGCTCTGGCTACACCTTC CASSRTALGSGYTF
14 TRBJ2-7 . TRBV27 . TGTGCCAGCAGAGAGAGGACAACGTCCTACGAGCAGTACTTC CASRERTTSYEQYF
16 TRBJ2-1 few TRBV9 . TGTGCCAGCAGCACCGAGACAGGAGTGTTGGCATATGAGCAGTTCTTC CASSTETGVLAYEQFF
16 TRBJ2-1 . TRBV27 TRBD2 TGTGCCAGCAGTTCCCCTCCGGGACTACAGGCTGATGAGCAGTTCTTC CASSSPPGLQADEQFF
13 TRBJ2-2 . TRBV9 . TGTGCCAGCAGCGTAGCTTCCCGCGGGGAGCTGTTTTTT CASSVASRGELFF
15 TRBJ1-1 once TRBV2 . TGTGCCAGCAGTGAGCGGGTTACCATGAACACTGAAGCTTTCTTT CASSERVTMNTEAFF
14 TRBJ1-2 . TRBV28 . TGTGCCAGCAGTTGGGCAACAGGGCGCTATGGCTACACCTTC CASSWATGRYGYTF
15 TRBJ2-2 . TRBV28 TRBD1 TGTGCCAGCAGATCTACAGGGGGCGTCACCGGGGAGCTGTTTTTT CASRSTGGVTGELFF
14 TRBJ2-1 . TRBV9 TRBD2 TGTGCCAGCAGCGTGACTAGCGGGTACAATGAGCAGTTCTTC CASSVTSGYNEQFF
15 TRBJ1-6 . TRBV11-2 TRBD1 TGTGCCAGCAGCATCGGGACAGGGTTTAATTCACCCCTCCACTTT CASSIGTGFNSPLHF
16 TRBJ2-1 . TRBV5-1 TRBD2 TGCGCCAGCAGCCCGGGGACTAGCGCCCTCCGGGGTGAGCAGTTCTTC CASSPGTSALRGEQFF
14 TRBJ1-5 . TRBV2 . TGTGCCAGCAGTTATGACAGTCAGGATCAGCCCCAGCATTTT CASSYDSQDQPQHF
16 TRBJ2-1 . TRBV5-6 TRBD2 TGTGCCAGCAGCGCAGGTCGGACTAGCGGGTACAATGAGCAGTTCTTC CASSAGRTSGYNEQFF
15 TRBJ2-1 . TRBV19 . TGTGCCAGTAGTTCAGGGTGGTGGCAGGACAATGAGCAGTTCTTC CASSSGWWQDNEQFF
12 TRBJ2-7 . TRBV29-1 . TGCAGCGTTGAATACGAGGGCCACGAGCAGTACTTC CSVEYEGHEQYF
15 TRBJ1-3 once TRBV11-2 . TGTGCCAGCAGCTTAAGCATGCCCCGAGGAAACACCATATATTTT CASSLSMPRGNTIYF
15 TRBJ2-1 . TRBV7-2 . TGTGCCAGCAGCTTAACCCTAGGCTCCTACAATGAGCAGTTCTTC CASSLTLGSYNEQFF
18 TRBJ2-5 . TRBV7-3 . TGTGCCAGCAGCTTAACGTCAGGCGGCAGGGGTGGATTGGAGACCCAGTACTTC CASSLTSGGRGGLETQYF
14 TRBJ1-5 medium-sized TRBV6-1 . TGTGCCAGCAGTGAAGGAGGCAGTCATCAGCCCCAGCATTTT CASSEGGSHQPQHF
15 TRBJ1-4 once TRBV27 . TGTGCCAGCAGTTTATATCGGCGTGGCGAGGGCAGGCTTTTTTTT CASSLYRRGEGRLFF
12 TRBJ1-1 . TRBV27 TRBD1 TGTGCCAGCAGTTTAAACAGGGGTGAAGCTTTCTTT CASSLNRGEAFF
15 TRBJ2-1 once TRBV6-4 TRBD2 TGTGCCAGCAGTGTTGGGACTAGCGGGAGCAATGAGCAGTTCTTC CASSVGTSGSNEQFF
14 TRBJ2-1 . TRBV19 TRBD1 TGTGCCAGTAGGGTATCCGACAGGGCGGATGAGCAGTTCTTC CASRVSDRADEQFF
16 TRBJ1-5 once TRBV28 TRBD1 TGTGCCAGCAGTACCCGACAGGGTCTAAGCAATCAGCCCCAGCATTTT CASSTRQGLSNQPQHF
12 TRBJ1-4 . TRBV28 . TGTGCCAGCAGTTTATTGGGCAGCAAACTGTTTTTT CASSLLGSKLFF
15 TRBJ1-4 . TRBV5-4 . TGTGCCAGCAGCACCCGACAGGCGTCTAATGAAAAACTGTTTTTT CASSTRQASNEKLFF
14 TRBJ2-7 . TRBV10-3 . TGTGCCATCAGTGAGGGTCTCCTGAGAGACGAGCAGTACTTC CAISEGLLRDEQYF
14 TRBJ1-2 . TRBV5-4 . TGTGCCAGCAGCCGGAGGGGTTTCGACTATGGCTACACCTTC CASSRRGFDYGYTF
13 TRBJ1-6 few TRBV30 . TGTGCCTGCAAAACAGATTATAATTCACCCCTCCACTTT CACKTDYNSPLHF
17 TRBJ1-5 . TRBV24-1 . TGTGCCACCAGTGACCCAGGACAGTCTTATAGCAATCAGCCCCAGCATTTT CATSDPGQSYSNQPQHF
13 TRBJ1-1 . TRBV5-6 . TGTGCCAGCAGCTTCGGGGGTTGGGGTGAAGCTTTCTTT CASSFGGWGEAFF
15 TRBJ1-6 once TRBV5-1 . TGCGCCAGCAGCCCCTCCAGCTCCTATAATTCACCCCTCCACTTT CASSPSSSYNSPLHF
13 TRBJ1-1 . TRBV19 . TGTGCCAGTGGAGAGCTTATGAACACTGAAGCTTTCTTT CASGELMNTEAFF
13 TRBJ2-3 . TRBV5-1 . TGCGCCAGCAGCCAACAAATAACAGATACGCAGTATTTT CASSQQITDTQYF
16 TRBJ2-2 . TRBV7-2 . TGTGCCAGCAGCCGTGGGCTAGCGACCAACACCGGGGAGCTGTTTTTT CASSRGLATNTGELFF
16 TRBJ2-1 once TRBV10-3 TRBD1 TGTGCCATCAGTGCTGATAGACAGGGACCCTACAATGAGCAGTTCTTC CAISADRQGPYNEQFF
14 TRBJ2-3 . TRBV7-3 TRBD2 TGTGCCAGCAGCTTAAGCGGGAGCTCAGATACGCAGTATTTT CASSLSGSSDTQYF
16 TRBJ2-3 . TRBV11-2 TRBD2 TGTGCCAGCAGCACCAGACTAGCGGGGGGCACAGATACGCAGTATTTT CASSTRLAGGTDTQYF
15 TRBJ2-1 . TRBV19 . TGTGCCAGTAGTATTCGGGCAGGGATGGACAATGAGCAGTTCTTC CASSIRAGMDNEQFF
20 TRBJ2-5 . TRBV4-3 TRBD2 TGCGCCAGCAGCACGAATCCGACTAGCGGGAGGGCCGCGGACCAAGAGACCCAGTACTTC CASSTNPTSGRAADQETQYF
14 TRBJ2-2 . TRBV6-5 . TGTGCCAGCAGCGTAGAGAGGGGGACCGGGGAGCTGTTTTTT CASSVERGTGELFF
15 TRBJ2-2 . TRBV19 TRBD1 TGTGCCAGTAATATCCCTACAGGGGGCAACGGGGAGCTGTTTTTT CASNIPTGGNGELFF
17 TRBJ2-7 . TRBV6-2/TRBV6-3 TRBD2 TGTGCCAGCAGTTACTCGGGACTAGCGGGTAACTCCTACGAGCAGTACTTC CASSYSGLAGNSYEQYF
16 TRBJ2-7 . TRBV5-1 . TGCGCCAGCAGCTTGGCCTGGGGGGAGAGGTCCTACGAGCAGTACTTC CASSLAWGERSYEQYF
12 TRBJ1-1 . TRBV7-9 . TGTGCCAGCAGCTTAGTCGACACTGAAGCTTTCTTT CASSLVDTEAFF